The T cell receptor beta chain under discussion was sequenced for a study of early T cells in non-severe SARS-CoV-2 infection. Study information: RNA in bulk from unsorted whole blood was sequenced, and chains were unpaired.

Unique molecular identifiers were attached to individual cDNA molecules. TCRdb analysed the 5' RACE reads with MiXCR anew, one entry per CDR3 protein. The sample holds about 61,000 distinct CDR3 sequences; less than 14% are singletons and the top ten take 1.5% to 2%. V gave up 4 bases and J gave up 6 bases, with 18 bases separating them. The CDR3 has 15 amino acids. In regard to this clonotype: The antigen is undetermined.

Study conclusions and caveats: CD4 and private specificities were missed by VDJdb matching, which favored anti-spike CD8 responses.

This clonotype originated in an adult who was a healthcare worker with PCR-confirmed SARS-CoV-2 infection or an uninfected control (not recorded which). Sequenced input: whole blood. The chain joins TRBV12-3 or TRBV12-4 to TRBJ1-2, with D perhaps TRBD1 (6 bases). The CDR3 region has the DNA TGTGCCAGCAGTTCTCGAGGGGGGACACTTGATGGCTACACCTTC. It yields the protein CASSSRGGTLDGYTF.